Listed here are 9 T cell receptor beta chains from one sample, sequenced in a study of technical replicates of blood from a few donors. Sequencing used immunoSEQ multiplex PCR; TCRdb keeps in-frame clones, though not all of them. Of about 67,000 clones listed, 95% to 97% are singletons. The sequencing sample was made of T cells isolated from PBMCs. Source of these receptors: a human donor in good health.

The chain links TRBV11-2 to TRBJ2-5; D gene uncertain. Per germline, CDR1 SGHAT and CDR2 FQNNGV. The CDR3 is made up of 14 amino acids. The V and J ends lost 0 bases and 3 bases respectively, with 8 bases between them. The CDR3, as DNA: TGTGCCAGCAGCTTAGACTATGTTAAAGAGACCCAGTACTTC. It encodes CASSLDYVKETQYF.

This clone showed up just once. The V gene is TRBV4-1, the J gene TRBJ2-7; D remains ambiguous. The CDR3 length is 15 residues. Germline-derived CDR1 and CDR2 are MGHRA and YSYEKL. The germline V and J ends were trimmed by 0 bases and 2 bases, with 11 bases remaining between them. The CDR3 is CASSQEDISTYEQYF. DNA of the CDR3: TGCGCCAGCAGCCAAGAAGACATCAGCACCTACGAGCAGTACTTC.

The chain is built from TRBV7-9 and TRBJ2-5; possibly TRBD1 for D (5 bases). Trimming removed 5 bases from V and 1 base from J, with 11 bases in between. CDR3 size: 14 residues. Germline lookup yields CDR1 SEHNR and CDR2 FQNEAQ (reference sequence). The CDR3 region has the DNA TGTGCCAGCAGCCTGACAGATGGCCAAGAGACCCAGTACTTC. This sequence encodes CASSLTDGQETQYF. The full variable domain, its missing parts supplied by reference TRBV7-9 and TRBJ2-5, is DTGVSQNPRHKITKRGQNVTFRCDPISEHNRLYWYRQTLGQGPEFLTYFQNEAQLEKSRLLSDRFSAERPKGSFSTLEIQRTEQGDSAMYLCASSLTDGQETQYFGPGTRLLVL.

The chain joins TRBV15 to TRBJ2-2; 8 bases match TRBD1. The ends lost 0 bases at V and 5 bases at J; junction bases unmatched: 5. Germline V gene lookup returns CDR1 LNHNV and CDR2 YYDKDF (reference sequence). The CDR3 covers 16 residues. The CDR3 bases are TGTGCCACCAGCAGAGATGGCAGGGGGCGTACCGGGGAGCTGTTTTTT. Protein product: CATSRDGRGRTGELFF.

This chain uses TRBV6-5 with TRBJ1-2; 9 bases align to TRBD1. J lost 1 base, V lost 4 bases, and 4 bases had no gene match. The length of the CDR3 is 15 residues. In germline, CDR1 is MNHEY, CDR2 SVGAGI. The CDR3 spells CASSWGQGLNYGYTF. CDR3 coding DNA: TGTGCCAGCAGTTGGGGACAGGGCCTTAACTATGGCTACACCTTC.

The chain carries TRBV6-5 and TRBJ2-3; the match to TRBD2 covers 8 bases. Germline V gene sequence: CDR1 MNHEY, CDR2 SVGAGI. Germline trimming cut 6 bases from V and 6 bases from J; bases unmatched to any gene: 11. The CDR3 sequence is 15 residues long. CDR3: CASSPGGDFADTQYF. DNA for the CDR3: TGTGCCAGCAGCCCCGGGGGGGACTTTGCGGATACGCAGTATTTT.

The chain employs TRBV5-1 and TRBJ2-1, with 9 bases fitting TRBD2. Per germline, CDR1 SGHRS and CDR2 YFSETQ. V dropped 4 bases and J dropped 2; count of bases not matched to a gene: 7. The CDR3 has 16 residues. The CDR3 coding sequence is TGCGCCAGCAGCGCTGCGGCTAGCGGGACCTACAATGAGCAGTTCTTC. Encoded protein: CASSAAASGTYNEQFF.

J is TRBJ1-4 and V is TRBV19, with D possibly TRBD1 on 5 matching bases. Trimming took 7 bases from V and 0 from J, leaving 12 bases between them. Germline lookup yields CDR1 LNHDA and CDR2 SQIVND (reference sequence). The length of the CDR3 is 15 residues. The CDR3 reads CASKGLGATNEKLFF. CDR3 in DNA: TGTGCCAGTAAGGGGTTAGGTGCAACTAATGAAAAACTGTTTTTT.

This sequence joins TRBV28 and TRBJ2-7; D is perhaps TRBD1 (5 bases). Germline CDR1 reads MDHEN; CDR2 reads SYDVKM. The CDR3 sequence is 17 residues long. The ends were cut back, 2 bases at V and 2 bases at J, with 19 bases in the middle. The CDR3 coding sequence is TGTGCCAGCAGTTTAACAGTTGCAGGGTCGGCAGCCTACGAGCAGTACTTC. It codes for CASSLTVAGSAAYEQYF.